The following is a T cell receptor (beta chain) sequence with its context. Its antigen remains unidentified. Built from TCR beta cDNA, the libraries had unique molecular identifiers in them. TCRdb fed the PCR reads into MiXCR, producing one record per CDR3 protein. The repertoire has 600,000 to 700,000 distinct CDR3 sequences, approximately 59% of them found once; the top ten carry 11%. This sample was taken from a study of post-analysis software for immune sequencing data. Study conclusions and caveats: In patients, TRBV5-6, TRBV5-1 and TRBV20-1 belonged to four or five TRBV segments found more frequently than in controls.

J gave up 0 bases and V 6 bases, and 4 bases lay outside the gene matches. This CDR3 is built from 15 residues. The germline V gene encodes CDR1 SNHLY and CDR2 FYNNEI. The sequence came from a girl aged 2-15 years with multiple sclerosis. Sequencing used blood. The genes are TRBV2 and TRBJ2-7, with TRBD1 matching over 11 bases. In DNA, the CDR3 is TGTGCCAGCAGCCGGGACAGGGGGAACTCCTACGAGCAGTACTTC. Encoded protein: CASSRDRGNSYEQYF.